The 2 T cell receptor beta chains below were found in one sample sequenced in a study of cytomegalovirus exposure and HLA in healthy donors. Primers included in the PCR were 60 Vbeta and 13 Jbeta primers. The repertoire was sequenced with immunoSEQ multiplex PCR; TCRdb's copy has only in-frame clones and lacks some. The table includes about 120,000 clones, approximately 75% detected once. Sequencing was performed on PBMCs. These receptors all stem from a man in his forties or fifties in good health and CMV-seronegative.

The V gene is TRBV7-6, the J gene TRBJ1-1; D is unclear. The V gene's germline CDR1 is SGHVS and CDR2 FNYEAQ. CDR3 length: 12 residues. V lost 8 bases and J lost 2, with 9 bases in between. Here the CDR3 reads CASRQGNTEAFF. The CDR3 nucleotides read TGTGCCAGCCGACAAGGAAACACTGAAGCTTTCTTT.

V usage is TRBV12-5 and J usage is TRBJ2-3; 15 bases are a match to TRBD2. CDR1 and CDR2 (germline): LGHNT, FRNRAP. This CDR3 contains 17 residues. The junction had 6 bases not matched to a gene; V was cut back by 1 base and J by 7 bases. Here the CDR3 reads CASGLDGTSGRTNTQYF. The CDR3, as DNA: TGTGCTAGTGGTTTGGACGGGACTAGCGGGAGGACAAATACGCAGTATTTT.